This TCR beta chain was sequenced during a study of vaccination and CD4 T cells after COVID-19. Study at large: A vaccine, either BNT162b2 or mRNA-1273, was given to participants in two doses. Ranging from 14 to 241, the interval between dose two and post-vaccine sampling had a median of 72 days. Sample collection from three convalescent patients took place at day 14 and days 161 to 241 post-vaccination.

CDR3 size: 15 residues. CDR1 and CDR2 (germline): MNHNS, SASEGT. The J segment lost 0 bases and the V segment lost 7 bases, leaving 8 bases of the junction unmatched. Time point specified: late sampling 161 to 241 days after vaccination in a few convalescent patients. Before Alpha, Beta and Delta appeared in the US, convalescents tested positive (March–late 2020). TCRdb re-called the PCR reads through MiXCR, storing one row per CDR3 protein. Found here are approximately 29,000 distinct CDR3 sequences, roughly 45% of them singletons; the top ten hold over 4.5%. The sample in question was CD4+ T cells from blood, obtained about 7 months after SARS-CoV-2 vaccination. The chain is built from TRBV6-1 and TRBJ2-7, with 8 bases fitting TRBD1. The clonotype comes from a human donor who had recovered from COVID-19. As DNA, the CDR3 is TGTGCCAGCACAAAGGGACAGGCCGACTCCTACGAGCAGTACTTC. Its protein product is CASTKGQADSYEQYF.